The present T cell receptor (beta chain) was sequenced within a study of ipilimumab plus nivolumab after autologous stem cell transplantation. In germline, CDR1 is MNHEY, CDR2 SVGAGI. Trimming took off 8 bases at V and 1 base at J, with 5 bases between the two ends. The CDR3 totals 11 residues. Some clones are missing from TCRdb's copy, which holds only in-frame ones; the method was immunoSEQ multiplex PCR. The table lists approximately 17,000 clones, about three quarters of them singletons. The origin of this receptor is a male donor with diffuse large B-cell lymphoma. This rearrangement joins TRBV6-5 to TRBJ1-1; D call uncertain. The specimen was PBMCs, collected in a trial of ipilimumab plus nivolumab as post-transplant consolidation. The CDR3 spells CASLTNTEAFF. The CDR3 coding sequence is TGTGCCAGCCTAACGAACACTGAAGCTTTCTTT.